Here is one T cell receptor beta chain with its context. This table comes from immunoSEQ multiplex PCR, and its TCRdb copy is limited to in-frame clones, with some not included. The sample gives roughly 77,000 clones, around 74% of which show up once; around 14% is in the top ten. Germline CDR1 reads SEHNR; CDR2 reads FQNEAQ (reference sequence). There are 17 residues in the CDR3. V lost 8 bases and J lost 2; bases outside the gene matches: 18. The record originates from a study of blood T cell repertoires in COVID-19. The sample was peripheral blood. The chain carries TRBV7-9 and TRBJ2-7; 7 positions match TRBD1. This TCR was sampled from a man aged 60 to 69 with COVID-19, enrolled during active disease. The CDR3 DNA follows: TGTGCCAGCGAAGAAAGGGGGCAGGCTAAGGCAACCTACGAGCAGTACTTC. Protein product: CASEERGQAKATYEQYF.